This TCR beta chain was obtained from a study of blood T cells in healthy people across ages. The V and J ends lost 4 bases and 2 bases, in that order; junction bases with no gene match: 6. This CDR3 has 16 amino acids. CDR1 and CDR2 from the germline V gene are LGHNA and YNFKEQ. A note on this clonotype: Antigen: not known.

Russia was home to the donors, healthy Caucasian individuals aged roughly 6 to 90. With a J-beta primer mix and a sample-barcoded 5' primer, a second PCR ran about 7 to 12 cycles. Tags on each cDNA molecule came from a template-switch adaptor with 12 random nucleotides. One entry per CDR3 protein, called by TCRdb with MiXCR from the 5' RACE reads. The data show hundreds of thousands of distinct CDR3 sequences, approximately 50% seen once. Study-wide findings and caveats: Donor CMV status was unknown, possibly confounding expanded clonotype changes. Per-million-T-cell TCR beta diversity fell roughly linearly with age.

The genes are TRBV4-2 and TRBJ2-3, with 10 bases matching TRBD2. The sequenced material came from blood. The TCR originated in a man between 60 and 75 years old in good health. The CDR3 protein is CASSPSGGAVTDTQYF. The CDR3 nucleotides read TGTGCCAGCAGCCCGAGCGGGGGGGCAGTCACAGATACGCAGTATTTT.